This T cell receptor beta chain was recorded in a study of PD-L1 blockade in urothelial cancer. Germline V gives CDR1 SEHNR, CDR2 FQNEAQ (reference sequence). Trimming stripped 5 bases from V and 2 bases from J, with 4 bases between. This CDR3 is 13 amino acids long. The time point was: pretreatment peripheral blood. Clones were read by immunoSEQ multiplex PCR, and TCRdb kept only the in-frame ones, dropping some. There are 85,000 to 90,000 clones in the sample; roughly 90% occur only once, and 0.85% to 1% lies in the top ten. The gene calls are TRBV7-9 and TRBJ2-6; no firm D call. The material sequenced was PBMCs, taken around atezolizumab (anti-PD-L1) treatment. The TCR was taken from a woman older than 75 with urothelial cancer. As DNA, the CDR3 is TGTGCCAGCAGCATCGCTGGGGCCAACGTCCTGACTTTC. Its protein product is CASSIAGANVLTF.